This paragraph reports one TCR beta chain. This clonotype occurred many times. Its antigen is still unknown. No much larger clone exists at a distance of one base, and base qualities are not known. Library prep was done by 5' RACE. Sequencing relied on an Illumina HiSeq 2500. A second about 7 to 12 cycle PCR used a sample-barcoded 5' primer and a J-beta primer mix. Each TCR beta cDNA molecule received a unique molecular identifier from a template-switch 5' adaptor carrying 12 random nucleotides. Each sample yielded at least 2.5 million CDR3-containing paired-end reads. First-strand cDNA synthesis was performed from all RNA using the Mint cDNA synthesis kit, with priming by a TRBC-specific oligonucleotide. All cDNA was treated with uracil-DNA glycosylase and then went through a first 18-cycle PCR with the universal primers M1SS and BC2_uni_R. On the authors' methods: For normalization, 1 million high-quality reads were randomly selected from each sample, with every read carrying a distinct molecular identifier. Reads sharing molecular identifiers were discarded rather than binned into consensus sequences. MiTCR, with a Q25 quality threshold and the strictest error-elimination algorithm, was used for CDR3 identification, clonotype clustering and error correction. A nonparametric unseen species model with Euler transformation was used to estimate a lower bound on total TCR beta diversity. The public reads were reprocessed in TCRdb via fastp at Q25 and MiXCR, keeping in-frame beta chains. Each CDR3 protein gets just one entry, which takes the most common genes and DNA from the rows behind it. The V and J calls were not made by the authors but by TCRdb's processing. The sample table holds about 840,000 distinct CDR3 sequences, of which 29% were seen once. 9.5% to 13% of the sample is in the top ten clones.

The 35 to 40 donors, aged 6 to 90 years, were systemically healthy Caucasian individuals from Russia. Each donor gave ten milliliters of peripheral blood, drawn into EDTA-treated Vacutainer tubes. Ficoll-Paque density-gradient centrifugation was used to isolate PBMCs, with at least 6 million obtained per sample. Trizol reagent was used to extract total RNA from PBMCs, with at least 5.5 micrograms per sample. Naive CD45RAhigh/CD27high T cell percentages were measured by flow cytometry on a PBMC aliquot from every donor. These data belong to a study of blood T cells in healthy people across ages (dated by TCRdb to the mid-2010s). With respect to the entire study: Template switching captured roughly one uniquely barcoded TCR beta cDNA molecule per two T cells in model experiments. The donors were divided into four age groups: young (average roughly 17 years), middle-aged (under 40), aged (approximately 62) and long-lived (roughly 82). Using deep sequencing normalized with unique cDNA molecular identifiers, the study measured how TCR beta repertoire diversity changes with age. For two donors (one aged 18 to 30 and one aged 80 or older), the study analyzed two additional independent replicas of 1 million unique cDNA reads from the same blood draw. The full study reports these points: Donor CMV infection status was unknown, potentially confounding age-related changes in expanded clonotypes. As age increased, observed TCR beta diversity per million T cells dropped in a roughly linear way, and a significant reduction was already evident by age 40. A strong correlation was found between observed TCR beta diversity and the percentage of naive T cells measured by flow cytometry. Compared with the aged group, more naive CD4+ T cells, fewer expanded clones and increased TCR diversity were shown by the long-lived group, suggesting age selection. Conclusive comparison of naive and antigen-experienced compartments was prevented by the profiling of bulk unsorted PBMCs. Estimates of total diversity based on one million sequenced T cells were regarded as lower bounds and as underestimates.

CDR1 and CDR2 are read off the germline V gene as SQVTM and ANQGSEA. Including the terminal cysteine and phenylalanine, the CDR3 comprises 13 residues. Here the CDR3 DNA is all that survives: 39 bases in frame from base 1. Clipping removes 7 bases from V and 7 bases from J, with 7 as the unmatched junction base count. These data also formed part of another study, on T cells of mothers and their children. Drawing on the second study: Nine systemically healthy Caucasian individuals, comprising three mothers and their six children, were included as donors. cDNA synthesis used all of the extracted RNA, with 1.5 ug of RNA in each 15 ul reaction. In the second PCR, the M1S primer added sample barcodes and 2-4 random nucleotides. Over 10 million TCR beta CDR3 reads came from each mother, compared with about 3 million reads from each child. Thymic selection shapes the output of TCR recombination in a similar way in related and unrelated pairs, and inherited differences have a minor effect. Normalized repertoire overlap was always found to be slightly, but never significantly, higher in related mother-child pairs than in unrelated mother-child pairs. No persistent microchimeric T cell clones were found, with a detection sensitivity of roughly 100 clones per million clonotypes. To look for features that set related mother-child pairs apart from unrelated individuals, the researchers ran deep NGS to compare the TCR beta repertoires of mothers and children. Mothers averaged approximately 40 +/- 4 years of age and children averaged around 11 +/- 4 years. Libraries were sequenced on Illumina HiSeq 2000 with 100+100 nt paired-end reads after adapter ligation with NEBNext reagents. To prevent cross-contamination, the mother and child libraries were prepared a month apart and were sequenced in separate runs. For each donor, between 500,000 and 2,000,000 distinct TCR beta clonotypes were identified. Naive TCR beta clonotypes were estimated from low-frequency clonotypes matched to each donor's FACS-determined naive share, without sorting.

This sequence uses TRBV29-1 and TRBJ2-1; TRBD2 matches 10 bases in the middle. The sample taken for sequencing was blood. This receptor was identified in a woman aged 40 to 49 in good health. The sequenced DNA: TGCAGCGCAGCGGGGGGGCCTAGGAATGAGCAGTTCTTC. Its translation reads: CSAAGGPRNEQFF.